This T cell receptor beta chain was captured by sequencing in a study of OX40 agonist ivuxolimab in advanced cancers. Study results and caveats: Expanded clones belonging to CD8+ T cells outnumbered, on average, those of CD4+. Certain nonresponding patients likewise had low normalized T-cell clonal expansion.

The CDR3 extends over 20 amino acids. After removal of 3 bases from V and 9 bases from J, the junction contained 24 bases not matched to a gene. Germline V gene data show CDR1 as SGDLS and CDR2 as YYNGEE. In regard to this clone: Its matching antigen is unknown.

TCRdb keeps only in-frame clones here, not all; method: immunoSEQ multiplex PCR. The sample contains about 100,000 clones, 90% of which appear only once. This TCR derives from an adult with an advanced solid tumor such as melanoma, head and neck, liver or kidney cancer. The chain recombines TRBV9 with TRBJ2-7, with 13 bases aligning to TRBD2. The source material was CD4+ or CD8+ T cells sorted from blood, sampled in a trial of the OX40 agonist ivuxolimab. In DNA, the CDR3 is TGTGCCAGCAGCGCCGTAGCCCTGGGACTAGCGGGACTTAACGGTAACGGGCAGTACTTC. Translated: CASSAVALGLAGLNGNGQYF.